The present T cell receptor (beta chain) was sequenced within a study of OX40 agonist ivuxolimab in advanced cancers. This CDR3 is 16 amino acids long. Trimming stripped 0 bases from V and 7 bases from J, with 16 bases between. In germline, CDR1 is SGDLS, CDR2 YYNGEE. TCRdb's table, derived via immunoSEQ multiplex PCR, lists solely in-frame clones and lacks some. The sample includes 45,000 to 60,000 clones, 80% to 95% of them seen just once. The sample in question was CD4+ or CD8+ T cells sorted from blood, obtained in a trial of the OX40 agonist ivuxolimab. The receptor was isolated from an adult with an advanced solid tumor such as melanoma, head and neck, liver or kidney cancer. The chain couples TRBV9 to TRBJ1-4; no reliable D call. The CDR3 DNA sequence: TGTGCCAGCAGCGTAGCCCCTTCATGGGGAGGTGAAAAACTGTTTTTT. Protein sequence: CASSVAPSWGGEKLFF.